A selection of T cell receptor beta chains follows, all from one sample in a study of OX40 agonist ivuxolimab in advanced cancers. Method: immunoSEQ multiplex PCR; TCRdb's copy keeps in-frame clones and lacks some. This sample has around 65,000 clones; roughly 87% occur once, and the top ten carry 5%. The specimen was CD4+ or CD8+ T cells sorted from blood, collected in a trial of the OX40 agonist ivuxolimab. These receptor sequences come from an adult with an advanced solid tumor such as melanoma, head and neck, liver or kidney cancer. The CDR3 runs from the conserved cysteine through the conserved F or W. A D gene is named only where the DNA matches it firmly. Clone size is not always given. Where it is, it says once, few, many or a class for expanded clones.

abundance	v_gene	d_gene	j_gene	CDR3aa	CDR3nt
-	TRBV6-5	TRBD2	TRBJ2-1	CASSYSSGRPYNEQFF	TGTGCCAGCAGTTACTCCAGCGGGAGACCCTACAATGAGCAGTTCTTC
-	TRBV28	-	TRBJ1-2	CASSFRGGYGYTF	TGTGCCAGCAGTTTTCGAGGGGGATATGGCTACACCTTC
-	TRBV11-3	TRBD2	TRBJ2-2	CASSPGLGASGGGTGELFF	TGTGCCAGCAGCCCCGGGTTGGGGGCTAGCGGGGGCGGCACCGGGGAGCTGTTTTTT
-	TRBV19	-	TRBJ2-1	CASSIPVWGSSYNEQFF	TGTGCCAGTAGTATCCCTGTCTGGGGGAGCTCCTACAATGAGCAGTTCTTC
-	TRBV5-8	-	TRBJ1-6	CASSTFGQINSPLHF	TGTGCCAGCAGCACCTTCGGACAGATTAATTCACCCCTCCACTTT
-	TRBV15	TRBD1	TRBJ1-6	CASTSGQGNSPLHF	TGTGCCTCGACCTCGGGACAGGGGAATTCACCCCTCCACTTT
-	TRBV5-6	-	TRBJ2-7	CASSLAVGWAGSYEQYF	TGTGCCAGCAGCTTGGCGGTCGGGTGGGCCGGATCCTACGAGCAGTACTTC
-	TRBV7-2	-	TRBJ1-5	CASSPGHSNQPQHF	TGTGCCAGCAGCCCCGGGCATAGCAATCAGCCCCAGCATTTT
-	TRBV6-1	TRBD1	TRBJ1-5	CASSRGLSNQPQHF	TGTGCCAGTAGCAGGGGGTTGAGCAATCAGCCCCAGCATTTT
-	TRBV28	-	TRBJ1-5	CASSFTDSQPQHF	TGTGCCAGCAGTTTCACAGATTCCCAGCCCCAGCATTTT
-	TRBV18	TRBD2	TRBJ2-7	CASSPPFPSGTSYEQYF	TGTGCCAGCTCACCCCCGTTCCCTAGCGGGACCTCCTACGAGCAGTACTTC
few	TRBV9	-	TRBJ1-2	CASSVVADGSGGYTF	TGTGCCAGCAGCGTAGTGGCGGACGGATCTGGTGGCTACACCTTC
once	TRBV14	-	TRBJ1-3	CASSHGPVSGNTIYF	TGTGCCAGCAGCCATGGGCCGGTCTCTGGAAACACCATATATTTT
once	TRBV5-1	TRBD1	TRBJ2-7	CASSLGGTGSSYEQYF	TGCGCCAGCAGCTTGGGAGGGACAGGGAGCTCCTACGAGCAGTACTTC
-	TRBV29-1	-	TRBJ1-1	CSGRGVAAGNTEAFF	TGCAGCGGGAGGGGCGTGGCAGCGGGGAACACTGAAGCTTTCTTT
-	TRBV7-2	TRBD1	TRBJ1-2	CASSPGQGAVYGYTF	TGTGCCAGCAGTCCCGGACAGGGGGCAGTCTATGGCTACACCTTC
-	TRBV7-2	-	TRBJ2-7	CASSLTDSRAEQYF	TGTGCCAGCAGCTTGACAGATTCCAGGGCCGAGCAGTACTTC
-	TRBV28	-	TRBJ1-2	CASSFTGLQSNYGYTF	TGTGCCAGCAGTTTCACGGGACTCCAATCTAACTATGGCTACACCTTC
-	TRBV30	TRBD2	TRBJ2-2	CACNGGGRSSTGELFF	TGTGCCTGCAATGGAGGCGGGAGGTCCAGTACCGGGGAGCTGTTTTTT
-	TRBV28	-	TRBJ1-5	CASSVAGTADQPQHF	TGTGCCAGCAGTGTCGCCGGGACCGCCGATCAGCCCCAGCATTTT
-	TRBV29-1	TRBD1	TRBJ1-1	CSVTGQGNTEAFF	TGCAGCGTCACCGGACAGGGGAACACTGAAGCTTTCTTT
-	TRBV5-4	-	TRBJ1-2	CASSTGTRATYGYTF	TGTGCCAGCAGCACAGGGACAAGGGCTACCTATGGCTACACCTTC
few	TRBV6-5	-	TRBJ1-5	CASSENRNQPQHF	TGTGCCAGCAGTGAAAACAGGAATCAGCCCCAGCATTTT
-	TRBV7-9	TRBD1	TRBJ1-5	CASSLYLTTGGYGNQPQHF	TGTGCCAGCAGCCTCTACTTAACCACAGGGGGCTATGGAAATCAGCCCCAGCATTTT
once	TRBV2	-	TRBJ2-7	CASSLRVGTYEQYF	TGTGCCAGCAGCCTCCGGGTTGGGACCTACGAGCAGTACTTC
-	TRBV2	-	TRBJ1-1	CASSLGENTEAFF	TGTGCCAGCAGTCTAGGGGAGAACACTGAAGCTTTCTTT
-	TRBV7-2	-	TRBJ1-4	CASSLGRAGPWEKLFF	TGTGCCAGCAGCTTAGGTCGGGCAGGGCCCTGGGAAAAACTGTTTTTT
-	TRBV30	TRBD1	TRBJ2-3	CAWSVKSQGVSYGTDTQYF	TGTGCCTGGAGTGTAAAAAGTCAGGGGGTGTCTTACGGCACAGATACGCAGTATTTT
-	TRBV15	TRBD1	TRBJ1-2	CATSTRARGDNYGYTF	TGTGCCACCAGCACCAGAGCCAGGGGGGATAACTATGGCTACACCTTC
-	TRBV29-1	-	TRBJ1-2	CSVLSGRGVSANYGYTF	TGCAGCGTTTTATCGGGGCGTGGGGTCTCAGCTAACTATGGCTACACCTTC
-	TRBV28	TRBD1	TRBJ1-1	CASSPYSYRRVDRAEAFF	TGTGCCAGCAGTCCCTACTCATACAGAAGAGTGGACAGGGCTGAAGCTTTCTTT
-	TRBV28	TRBD2	TRBJ2-7	CASRNGGGVSYEQYF	TGTGCCAGCAGAAATGGGGGGGGTGTCTCCTACGAGCAGTACTTC
-	TRBV20-1	-	TRBJ2-3	CSGWNTDTQYF	TGCAGTGGATGGAACACAGATACGCAGTATTTT
-	TRBV7-2	-	TRBJ2-1	CASTPGWVDNEQFF	TGTGCCAGCACCCCCGGGTGGGTAGATAATGAGCAGTTCTTC
-	TRBV29-1	-	TRBJ2-6	CSVEDPTRGANVLTF	TGCAGCGTTGAAGATCCGACGAGGGGGGCCAACGTCCTGACTTTC
few	TRBV4-3	TRBD2	TRBJ2-1	CASSQGAAGAINEQFF	TGCGCCAGCAGCCAAGGTGCAGCGGGGGCCATCAATGAGCAGTTCTTC
-	TRBV6-1	-	TRBJ1-1	CASSEAGGVSAFF	TGTGCCAGCAGTGAAGCGGGGGGGGTCTCAGCTTTCTTT